The sequence of this T cell receptor (beta chain) was determined in a study of blood T cell repertoires in COVID-19. V shed 1 base, J shed 3 bases, and the junction held 6 bases outside the gene matches. Per the germline V gene, CDR1 is KGHDR and CDR2 is SFDVKD. The CDR3 runs to 17 residues. The data were produced by immunoSEQ multiplex PCR, yet TCRdb's version contains in-frame clones alone and is incomplete. The repertoire consists of 40,000 to 50,000 clones, with around 86% occurring once and the leading ten covering approximately 3.1%. This chain uses TRBV24-1 with TRBJ2-1, with 9 positions matching TRBD2. This TCR was recovered from a woman between 50 and 59 years old who had recovered from COVID-19. The sequenced sample was PBMCs or T cells enriched from blood (not recorded which). This CDR3 reads CATSDFRRGGFYNEQFF. In DNA, the CDR3 is TGTGCCACCAGTGATTTTAGGCGGGGGGGCTTCTACAATGAGCAGTTCTTC.